A selection of T cell receptor beta chains follows, all from one sample in a study of cytomegalovirus exposure and HLA in healthy donors. Assay used: immunoSEQ multiplex PCR; TCRdb lists only in-frame clones, some missing. Of 140,000 or so clones in the sample, around three quarters were seen once. Specimen: PBMCs. Receptors were obtained from a woman in her late teens or twenties in good health and CMV-seropositive. Each CDR3 is given with its conserved first and last residue. D genes are given only for firm matches. Clone size is given for some rows only: seen once, a few or many times, or a class if the clone is expanded.

>-|TRBJ2-5|TRBV7-6|TRBD2
TGTGCCAGCAGCTTAGGGGCGGCGGGGGGACAAGAGACCCAGTACTTC
CASSLGAAGGQETQYF
>-|TRBJ1-1|TRBV19|TRBD1
TGTGCCAGTAGGACAGGGGGGAGTGGGGACACTGAAGCTTTCTTT
CASRTGGSGDTEAFF
>-|TRBJ2-7|TRBV5-8|-
TGTGCCAGCAGCTTGGACGCGACCTACGAGCAGTACTTC
CASSLDATYEQYF
>-|TRBJ2-7|TRBV2|-
TGTGCCAGCATAGGCGGCCCCTACGAGCAGTACTTC
CASIGGPYEQYF
>once|TRBJ1-2|TRBV19|-
TGTGCCAGTAGTATTTCAGGGTTGGCTAACTATGGCTACACCTTC
CASSISGLANYGYTF
>-|TRBJ2-7|TRBV7-9|-
TGTGCCAGCAGCTTGGACAACATCTACGAGCAGTACTTC
CASSLDNIYEQYF
>once|TRBJ1-1|TRBV7-8|TRBD1
TGTGCCAGCAGCTTAGGACAGGGTGTTAACACTGAAGCTTTCTTT
CASSLGQGVNTEAFF
>-|TRBJ2-5|TRBV10-3|TRBD1
TGTGCCATCAGTGAGTCGCAAGGGGGCCCGGAGACCCAGTACTTC
CAISESQGGPETQYF
>-|TRBJ2-3|TRBV6-1|-
TGTGCCAGCAGTGCGGGGGGCACAGATACGCAGTATTTT
CASSAGGTDTQYF
>-|TRBJ1-2|TRBV5-6|-
TGTGCCAGCAGCTTGGGGCCCGGAGTTAACTATGGCTACACCTTC
CASSLGPGVNYGYTF
>-|TRBJ2-1|TRBV29-1|TRBD2
TGCAGCGTTGTCGGGGGGGGCGGGGGCGCCGGCAATGAGCAGTTCTTC
CSVVGGGGGAGNEQFF
>-|TRBJ1-1|TRBV5-1|TRBD1
TGCGCCAGCAGCTCTAATAGACTACAGGGGGCACACACTGAAGCTTTCTTT
CASSSNRLQGAHTEAFF
>once|TRBJ2-3|TRBV10-1|-
TGCGCCAGCAGTGAGTACGGGGGAGGCACAGATACGCAGTATTTT
CASSEYGGGTDTQYF
>-|TRBJ2-7|TRBV27|-
TGTGCCAGCAGTACCGGGGTCGCCTACGAGCAGTACTTC
CASSTGVAYEQYF
>few|TRBJ1-2|TRBV5-6|-
TGTGCCAGCAGCTTGGTAGCCAGTCCTAACTATGGCTACACCTTC
CASSLVASPNYGYTF
>-|TRBJ1-1|TRBV11-2|-
TGTGCCAGCAGCTTAGTCCCGGGAATGGGCACTGAAGCTTTCTTT
CASSLVPGMGTEAFF
>-|TRBJ1-1|TRBV25-1|-
TGTGCCAGCAGTGACGGGGGAGCCAAGAACACTGAAGCTTTCTTT
CASSDGGAKNTEAFF
>-|TRBJ1-5|TRBV28|-
TGTGCCAGCACCCCGGGTGGAGGGGTTAGCAATCAGCCCCAGCATTTT
CASTPGGGVSNQPQHF
>-|TRBJ1-6|TRBV19|-
TGTGCCAGTAGTATAGATCTATTGATGGGAAGGGGATCACCCCTCCACTTT
CASSIDLLMGRGSPLHF
>few|TRBJ2-7|TRBV18|TRBD1
TGTGCCAGCTCACCCAAAACAGGGGACGAGCAGTACTTC
CASSPKTGDEQYF
>-|TRBJ2-7|TRBV6-5|TRBD1
TGTGCCAGCAGTTACACTCCGGGACAGGGCGCCTACGAGCAGTACTTC
CASSYTPGQGAYEQYF
>-|TRBJ1-6|TRBV6-1|TRBD1
TGTGCCAGCAGTGAACGAGCAGGGGGTAGTCATAATTCACCCCTCCACTTT
CASSERAGGSHNSPLHF
>-|TRBJ1-4|TRBV13|TRBD1
TGTGCCAGCAGCTTAGTTGGAGGGGGCCCAACTAATGAAAAACTGTTTTTT
CASSLVGGGPTNEKLFF
>-|TRBJ2-3|TRBV7-2|TRBD1
TGTGCCAGCAGCTCGGACAGGACCACAGATACGCAGTATTTT
CASSSDRTTDTQYF
>once|TRBJ2-1|TRBV2|-
TGTGCCAGCACCCCTCCCGGGTCCAATGAGCAGTTCTTC
CASTPPGSNEQFF
>-|TRBJ1-1|TRBV18|TRBD1
TGTGCCAGCTCACCGGGACAGGGGGCAAACACTGAAGCTTTCTTT
CASSPGQGANTEAFF
>-|TRBJ1-5|TRBV19|-
TGTGCCAGTAGTATCCGGGGAGTTGGCAATCAGCCCCAGCATTTT
CASSIRGVGNQPQHF
>-|TRBJ2-1|TRBV9|TRBD1
TGTGCCAGCAGCGCCGGGACAGGGGACAATGAGCAGTTCTTC
CASSAGTGDNEQFF